This T cell receptor beta chain was captured in a study of regulatory T cells in long-lasting Graves disease. Trimming pared 4 bases from V and 3 bases from J, leaving 11 bases between. The CDR3 consists of 14 residues. In germline, CDR1 is MDHEN, CDR2 SYDVKM. Regarding time point: newly diagnosed GD, antithyroid drugs for less than 3 months. Construction of the TCR library relied on RNA isolated from PBMCs. This clonotype has ten or more counts. Arm-PCR of CDR3 regions and iRepertoire HTBI primers were the basis on which TCR beta libraries were built. TCRdb reprocessed the multiplex PCR reads with MiXCR, giving one entry per CDR3 protein. The sample has about 540,000 distinct CDR3 sequences; about 13% are singletons. This same sample was also taken into another study, of T cells in Graves' hyperthyroidism and ophthalmopathy.

The clonotype originates from a man aged 25 to 40 with Graves disease. This sample comprised peripheral blood mononuclear cells (PBMCs), obtained at new diagnosis, from a patient treated with antithyroid drugs. The chain uses TRBV28 and TRBJ2-3; no reliable D call. CDR3 sequence: CASSSPIPTDTQYF. As DNA, the CDR3 is TGTGCCAGCAGTTCCCCAATACCTACAGATACGCAGTATTTT.